This T cell receptor (beta chain) was found in a study of T cell changes during pregnancy in multiple sclerosis. Germline CDR1 is MGHRA and CDR2 is YSYEKL. V gave up 1 base and J gave up 3 bases; unmatched junction bases: 0. CDR3 length: 14 amino acids. Sequencing was performed with immunoSEQ multiplex PCR; in TCRdb, only in-frame clones are kept and a portion is missing. The sample includes roughly 28,000 clones, 80% to 90% of them seen just once. The starting material was CD4+ T cells from peripheral blood mononuclear cells, obtained in the first trimester of pregnancy. V gene TRBV4-1 combines with J gene TRBJ2-5, with TRBD2 identical over 9 bases. The clonotype was recovered from a female donor in good health, enrolled as a control in a pregnancy study. The CDR3 DNA sequence: TGCGCCAGCAGCCAAGCTAGCGGGAAAGAGACCCAGTACTTC. It translates to CASSQASGKETQYF.